This entry lists 15 T cell receptor beta chains sequenced from one sample in a study of blood T cell repertoires in COVID-19 (dated by TCRdb to the early 2020s). Receptor amplification or capture employed the immunoSEQ multiplex PCR assay. In its TCRdb copy, this immuneACCESS table keeps in-frame sequences only and misses some clones. Where compared with another copy, unresolved V genes explain less than half of these, and the others have no known cause. The sample table contains 55,000 to 85,000 clones; only one count was recorded for roughly four fifths of them. Roughly 0.83% of the sample lies in the top ten. The material sequenced was peripheral blood. The source is a woman aged 70-85 years with acute or convalescent COVID-19.

The CDR3 spells CSGAWDYGYTF. Here the CDR3 DNA reads TGCAGTGGGGCCTGGGACTATGGCTACACCTTC. V gene TRBV20-1 combines with J gene TRBJ1-2; D unclear. CDR1 and CDR2 from the germline V gene are DFQATT and SNEGSKA (reference sequence). This CDR3 is 11 amino acids long. Deletions cut 7 bases from V and 3 bases from J, with 9 bases between.

The V gene is TRBV27, the J gene TRBJ1-1; unclear D gene. The V end lost 5 bases, the J end lost 7 bases, and 14 bases lay between the germline ends. From germline, CDR1 is MNHEY and CDR2 SMNVEV (reference sequence). The CDR3 has 13 residues. CDR3 nucleotides: TGTGCCAGCAGTCTAACGGTGGGCTATGAAGCTTTCTTT. It translates to CASSLTVGYEAFF.

The V and J genes are TRBV7-9 and TRBJ2-1, with TRBD2 as a possible D gene (6 bases). Germline CDR1 SEHNR, CDR2 FQNEAQ (reference sequence). The CDR3 is 16 amino acids. V was trimmed by 6 bases and J by 0 bases, leaving 15 bases between them. This CDR3 is CASSTYSGSSYNEQFF. The CDR3 DNA follows: TGTGCCAGCAGTACATACTCCGGGAGCTCCTACAATGAGCAGTTCTTC.

This sequence joins TRBV19 and TRBJ1-5; 8 nucleotides agree with TRBD1. The junction had 20 bases not matched to a gene; V was cut back by 5 bases and J by 2 bases. This CDR3 has 20 amino acids. Germline V gene data show CDR1 as LNHDA and CDR2 as SQIVND (reference sequence). The CDR3 coding sequence is TGTGCCAGTAGTCCGGACAGGGTCTCGCTACTATATACGGGCAATCAGCCCCAGCATTTT. It translates to CASSPDRVSLLYTGNQPQHF.

This clone came up once. This rearrangement joins TRBV19 to TRBJ2-3; the match to TRBD2 covers 12 bases. The CDR3 loop spans 16 amino acids. CDR1 LNHDA and CDR2 SQIVND come from the germline V gene (reference sequence). The CDR3 bases are TGTGCGAGAGGGGGGAGACTAGCGGGAGTGACAGATACGCAGTATTTT. It specifies CARGGRLAGVTDTQYF.

V usage is TRBV30 and J usage is TRBJ2-5, with a possible D match to TRBD1 (5 bases). The germline V gene encodes CDR1 GTSNPN and CDR2 SVGIG (reference sequence). The CDR3 loop spans 13 amino acids. V dropped 2 bases and J dropped 5 bases, with 12 bases sitting between them. The CDR3 DNA reads TGTGCCTGGAGTTTTCAGGGTGTGGAGACCCAGTACTTC. The encoded protein is CAWSFQGVETQYF.

The rearrangement uses TRBV7-2 and TRBJ2-3, with 7 bases identical to TRBD2. The CDR3 has 15 residues. The V gene end was trimmed by 2 bases and the J gene end by 1 base; junction bases not matched to a gene: 3. From germline, CDR1 is SGHTA and CDR2 FQGNSA. The CDR3 DNA sequence: TGTGCCAGCAGCTTATGGGGGGGTGGCACAGATACGCAGTATTTT. Encoded protein: CASSLWGGGTDTQYF.

The chain is built from TRBV29-1 and TRBJ1-5; 8 nucleotides align to TRBD1. The germline gives CDR1 SQVTM, CDR2 ANQGSEA. With 3 bases clipped from V and 5 bases from J, the junction kept 6 bases outside the gene matches. This CDR3 spans 14 amino acids. The CDR3 DNA reads as TGCAGCGTTGACGCAGGGGGCCCTGATCAGCCCCAGCATTTT. It yields the protein CSVDAGGPDQPQHF.

This clone has a single count. This chain links TRBV27 with TRBJ1-1; TRBD1 might be the D (5 bases). The V gene lost 2 bases and the J gene lost 5 bases, with 9 bases spanning the gap. There are 13 residues in the CDR3. Per the germline V gene, CDR1 is MNHEY and CDR2 is SMNVEV (reference sequence). The CDR3 protein is CASSLGGLTEAFF. In DNA, the CDR3 is TGTGCCAGCAGTTTAGGGGGACTGACTGAAGCTTTCTTT.

The rearrangement links TRBV20-1 to TRBJ1-4; 8 bases line up with TRBD1. The CDR3 length is 14 residues. V was pared by 3 bases and J by 6 bases, with 6 bases of the junction left unmatched. Germline V gives CDR1 DFQATT, CDR2 SNEGSKA (reference sequence). The CDR3 loop is CSASTTGEYEKLFF. The CDR3 DNA sequence: TGCAGTGCTAGTACGACAGGGGAATATGAAAAACTGTTTTTT.

This clone was seen just once. The V and J genes are TRBV7-9 and TRBJ1-1, with D maybe TRBD1 (5 bases). V was pared by 7 bases and J by 3 bases, with 15 bases between. Looked up from germline, CDR1 is SEHNR and CDR2 is FQNEAQ (reference sequence). The CDR3 has 14 amino acids. The CDR3: CASTGGGLYTEAFF. For the CDR3, the DNA is TGTGCCAGCACTGGTGGGGGACTTTACACTGAAGCTTTCTTT.

The chain is built from TRBV6-5 and TRBJ1-1; 8 nucleotides agree with TRBD1. The CDR3 loop spans 13 amino acids. Germline CDR1 and CDR2: MNHEY and SVGAGI. The junction had 8 bases not matched to a gene; V was cut back by 8 bases and J by 6 bases. DNA of the CDR3: TGTGCCAGCGTTCCCAGGGGGCTGGCTGAAGCTTTCTTT. Amino acid sequence: CASVPRGLAEAFF.

V usage is TRBV5-1 and J usage is TRBJ2-1; TRBD2 is a possible D gene (6 bases). Germline-derived CDR1 and CDR2 are SGHRS and YFSETQ. V lost 2 bases, J lost 6 bases, and 15 bases lay in between. The CDR3 is 15 residues long. The CDR3 bases are TGCGCCAGCAGCTTAGTACTAGCTGACGGCAATGAGCAGTTCTTC. This encodes CASSLVLADGNEQFF.

This clone appeared a single time. V and J are TRBV29-1 and TRBJ2-3; 16 bases fit TRBD2. The CDR3 length is 19 residues. Trimming at V came to 7 bases and at J to 5 bases, leaving 18 bases not matched to a gene. Germline CDR1 and CDR2: SQVTM and ANQGSEA. CDR3: CSGIQGLGLAGGPQDTQYF. CDR3 DNA: TGCAGCGGTATCCAGGGATTGGGACTAGCGGGAGGGCCGCAAGATACGCAGTATTTT.

This chain links TRBV7-3 with TRBJ2-2; 9 nucleotides line up with TRBD1. The CDR3 spans 15 residues. V shed 4 bases, J shed 2 bases, and the junction held 2 bases outside the gene matches. Germline-derived CDR1 and CDR2 are SGHTA and FQGTGA. The CDR3 region is CASSSGQGNTGELFF. The CDR3 nucleotides read TGTGCCAGCAGCTCGGGACAGGGAAACACCGGGGAGCTGTTTTTT.